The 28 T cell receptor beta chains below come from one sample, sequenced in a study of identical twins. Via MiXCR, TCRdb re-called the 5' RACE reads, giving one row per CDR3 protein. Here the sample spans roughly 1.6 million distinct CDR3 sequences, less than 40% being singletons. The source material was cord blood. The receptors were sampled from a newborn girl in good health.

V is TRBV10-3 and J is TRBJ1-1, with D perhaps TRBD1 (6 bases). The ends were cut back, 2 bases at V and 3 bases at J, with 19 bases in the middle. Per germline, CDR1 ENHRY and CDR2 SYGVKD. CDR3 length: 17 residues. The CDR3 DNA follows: TGTGCCATCAGTGAGACCCGAACAGGGCTCCGGGACACTGAAGCTTTCTTT. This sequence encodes CAISETRTGLRDTEAFF.

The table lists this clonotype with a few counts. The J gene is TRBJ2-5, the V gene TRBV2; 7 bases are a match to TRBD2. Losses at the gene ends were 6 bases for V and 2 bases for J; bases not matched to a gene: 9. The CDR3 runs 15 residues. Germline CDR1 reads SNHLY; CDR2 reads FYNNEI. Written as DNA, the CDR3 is TGTGCCAGCAGACCCAGCGGGGTTCCGCAAGAGACCCAGTACTTC. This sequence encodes CASRPSGVPQETQYF. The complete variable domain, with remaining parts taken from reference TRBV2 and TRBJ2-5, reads EPEVTQTPSHQVTQMGQEVILRCVPISNHLYFYWYRQILGQKVEFLVSFYNNEISEKSEIFDDQFSVERPDGSNFTLKIRSTKLEDSAMYFCASRPSGVPQETQYFGPGTRLLVL.

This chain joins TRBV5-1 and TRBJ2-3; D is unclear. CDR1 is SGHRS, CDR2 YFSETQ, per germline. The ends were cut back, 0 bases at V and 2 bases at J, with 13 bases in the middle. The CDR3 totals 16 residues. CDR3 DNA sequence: TGCGCCAGCAGCTTGGAAAGTCGTCTCCCCACAGATACGCAGTATTTT. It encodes CASSLESRLPTDTQYF. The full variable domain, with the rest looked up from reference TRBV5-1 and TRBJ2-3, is KAGVTQTPRYLIKTRGQQVTLSCSPISGHRSVSWYQQTPGQGLQFLFEYFSETQRNKGNFPGRFSGRQFSNSRSEMNVSTLELGDSALYLCASSLESRLPTDTQYFGPGTRLTVL.

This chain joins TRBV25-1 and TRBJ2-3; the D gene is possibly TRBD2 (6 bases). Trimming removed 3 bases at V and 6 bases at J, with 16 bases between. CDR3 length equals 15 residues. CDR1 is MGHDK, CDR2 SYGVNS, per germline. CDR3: CASSDRDWSRDTQYF. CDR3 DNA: TGTGCCAGCAGTGACCGGGACTGGAGTAGGGATACGCAGTATTTT.

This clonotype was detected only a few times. This CDR3 is CASTRQGTEAFF. The DNA of the CDR3 is TGTGCCAGCACCAGACAGGGCACTGAAGCTTTCTTT. The V and J genes are TRBV6-6 and TRBJ1-1; 7 bases map to TRBD1. The CDR3 spans 12 residues. From germline, CDR1 is MNHNY and CDR2 SVGAGI (reference sequence). The trim removed 7 bases at V and 4 bases at J, leaving 3 bases unmatched.

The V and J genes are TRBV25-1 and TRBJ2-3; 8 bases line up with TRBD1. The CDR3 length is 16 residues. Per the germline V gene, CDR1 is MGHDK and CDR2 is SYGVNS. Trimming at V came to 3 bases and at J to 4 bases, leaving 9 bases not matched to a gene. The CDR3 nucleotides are TGTGCCAGCAGTGACAGGGGGCTAGCGAGGGCAGATACGCAGTATTTT. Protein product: CASSDRGLARADTQYF.

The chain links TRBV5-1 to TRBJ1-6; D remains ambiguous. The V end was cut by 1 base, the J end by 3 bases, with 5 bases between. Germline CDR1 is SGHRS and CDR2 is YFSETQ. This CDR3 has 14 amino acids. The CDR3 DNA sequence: TGCGCCAGCAGCTTGCCAGACTATAATTCACCCCTCCACTTT. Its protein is CASSLPDYNSPLHF.

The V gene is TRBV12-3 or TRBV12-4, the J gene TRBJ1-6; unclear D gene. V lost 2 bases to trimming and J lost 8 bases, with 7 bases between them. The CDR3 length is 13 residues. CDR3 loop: CASSLIGDSPLHF. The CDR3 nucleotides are TGTGCCAGCAGTTTAATCGGGGATTCACCCCTCCACTTT.

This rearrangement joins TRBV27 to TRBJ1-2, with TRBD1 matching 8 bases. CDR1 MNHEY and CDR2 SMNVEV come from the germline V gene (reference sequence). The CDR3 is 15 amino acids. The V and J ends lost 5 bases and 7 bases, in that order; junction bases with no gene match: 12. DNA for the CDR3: TGTGCCAGCAGTGACCGGACAGGGCTAGGGGCTGGCTACACCTTC. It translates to CASSDRTGLGAGYTF.

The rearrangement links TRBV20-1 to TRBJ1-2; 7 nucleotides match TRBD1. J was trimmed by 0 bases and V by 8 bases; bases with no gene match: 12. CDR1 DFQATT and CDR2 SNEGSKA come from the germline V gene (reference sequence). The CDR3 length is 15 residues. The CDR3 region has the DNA TGCAGTACCCCCAGGACAGGCACCCCTAACTATGGCTACACCTTC. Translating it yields CSTPRTGTPNYGYTF.

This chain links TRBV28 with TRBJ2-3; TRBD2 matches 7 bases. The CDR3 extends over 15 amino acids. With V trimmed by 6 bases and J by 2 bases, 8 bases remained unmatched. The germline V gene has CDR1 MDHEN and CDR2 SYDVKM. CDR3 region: CASREERDATDTQYF. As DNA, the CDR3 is TGTGCCAGCAGGGAGGAGCGGGATGCCACAGATACGCAGTATTTT.

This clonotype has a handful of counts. CDR3 protein: CSARVLYILGETQYF. The CDR3 coding sequence is TGCAGTGCTAGGGTCTTATATATCCTAGGAGAGACCCAGTACTTC. This chain links TRBV20-1 with TRBJ2-5; D unclear. Germline CDR1 DFQATT, CDR2 SNEGSKA (reference sequence). The CDR3 loop spans 15 amino acids. V lost 3 bases, J lost 4 bases, and 18 bases lay in between.

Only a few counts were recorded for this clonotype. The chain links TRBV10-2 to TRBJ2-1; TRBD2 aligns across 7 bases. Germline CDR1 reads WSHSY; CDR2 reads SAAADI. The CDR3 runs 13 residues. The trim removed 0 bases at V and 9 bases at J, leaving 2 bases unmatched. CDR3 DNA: TGCGCCAGCAGTGAGTCGACTAGCACTGAGCAGTTCTTC. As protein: CASSESTSTEQFF.

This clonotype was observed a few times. The CDR3 nucleotides are TGTGCCAGCAGCTTGGGAGGGAGATATACGCAGTATTTT. This codes for CASSLGGRYTQYF. The chain has TRBV11-2 and TRBJ2-3, with TRBD2 matching 7 bases. Germline CDR1 reads SGHAT; CDR2 reads FQNNGV. V lost 3 bases to trimming and J lost 7 bases; unmatched junction nucleotides: 4. The CDR3 sequence is 13 residues long.

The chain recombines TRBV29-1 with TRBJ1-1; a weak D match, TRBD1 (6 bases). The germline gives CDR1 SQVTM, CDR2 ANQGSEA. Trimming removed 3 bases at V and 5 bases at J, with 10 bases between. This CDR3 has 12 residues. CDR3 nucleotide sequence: TGCAGCGTTGAGAGGGGGACGACTGAAGCTTTCTTT. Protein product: CSVERGTTEAFF.

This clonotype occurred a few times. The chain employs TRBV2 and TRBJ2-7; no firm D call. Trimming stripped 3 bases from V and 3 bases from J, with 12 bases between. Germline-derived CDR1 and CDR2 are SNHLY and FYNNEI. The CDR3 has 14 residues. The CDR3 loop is CASSDWRAIYEQYF. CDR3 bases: TGTGCCAGCAGTGACTGGCGAGCCATCTACGAGCAGTACTTC. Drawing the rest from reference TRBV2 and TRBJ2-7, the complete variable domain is EPEVTQTPSHQVTQMGQEVILRCVPISNHLYFYWYRQILGQKVEFLVSFYNNEISEKSEIFDDQFSVERPDGSNFTLKIRSTKLEDSAMYFCASSDWRAIYEQYFGPGTRLTVT.

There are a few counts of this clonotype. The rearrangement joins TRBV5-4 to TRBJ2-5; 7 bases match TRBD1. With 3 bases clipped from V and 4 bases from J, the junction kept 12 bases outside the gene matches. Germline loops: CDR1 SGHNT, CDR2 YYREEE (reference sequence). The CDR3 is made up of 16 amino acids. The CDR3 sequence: CASSSTGKGSGETQYF. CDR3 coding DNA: TGTGCCAGCAGCTCGACAGGGAAGGGGTCAGGAGAGACCCAGTACTTC.

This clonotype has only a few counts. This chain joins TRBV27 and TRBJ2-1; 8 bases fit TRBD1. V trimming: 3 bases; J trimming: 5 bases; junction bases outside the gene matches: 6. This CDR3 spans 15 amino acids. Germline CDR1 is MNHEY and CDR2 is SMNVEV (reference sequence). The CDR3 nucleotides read TGTGCCAGCAGTTTGGCAATGGACAGGGACAATGAGCAGTTCTTC. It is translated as CASSLAMDRDNEQFF.

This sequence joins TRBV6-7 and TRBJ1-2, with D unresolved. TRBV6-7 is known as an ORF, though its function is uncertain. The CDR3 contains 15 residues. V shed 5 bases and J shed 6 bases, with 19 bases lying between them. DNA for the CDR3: TGTGCCAGCAGTACCATCACGGTCGAAATCCATGGCTACACCTTC. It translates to CASSTITVEIHGYTF.

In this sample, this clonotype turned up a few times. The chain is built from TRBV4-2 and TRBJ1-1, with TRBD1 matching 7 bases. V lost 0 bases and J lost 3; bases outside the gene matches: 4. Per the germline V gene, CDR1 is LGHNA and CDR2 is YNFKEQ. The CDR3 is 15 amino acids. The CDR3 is CASSQERGRDTEAFF. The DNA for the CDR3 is TGTGCCAGCAGCCAAGAGAGGGGGCGGGACACTGAAGCTTTCTTT.

In DNA, the CDR3 is TGTGCCAGCAGAAAACAGACTAGCGCAGATACGCAGTATTTT. It is translated as CASRKQTSADTQYF. This chain uses TRBV12-3 or TRBV12-4 with TRBJ2-3, with TRBD2 matching 8 bases. Trimming cost V 6 bases and J 4 bases; bases outside gene matches: 6. The CDR3 is 14 residues long.

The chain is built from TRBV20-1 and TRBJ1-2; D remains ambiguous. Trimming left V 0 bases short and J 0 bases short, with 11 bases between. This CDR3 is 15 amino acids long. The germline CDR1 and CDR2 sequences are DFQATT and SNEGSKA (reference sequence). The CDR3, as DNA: TGCAGTGCTAGAGATTTGGGCACTACTAACTATGGCTACACCTTC. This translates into CSARDLGTTNYGYTF.

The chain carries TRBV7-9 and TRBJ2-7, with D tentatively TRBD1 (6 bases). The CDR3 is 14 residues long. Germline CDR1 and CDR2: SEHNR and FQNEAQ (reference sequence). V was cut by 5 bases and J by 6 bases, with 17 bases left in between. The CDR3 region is CASSRAGVQIEQYF. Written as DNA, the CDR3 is TGTGCCAGCAGCCGGGCAGGGGTTCAGATCGAGCAGTACTTC.

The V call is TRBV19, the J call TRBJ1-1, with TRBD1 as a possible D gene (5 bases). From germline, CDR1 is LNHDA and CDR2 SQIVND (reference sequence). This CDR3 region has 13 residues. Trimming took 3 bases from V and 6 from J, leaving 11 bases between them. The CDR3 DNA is TGTGCCAGTAGTATGCGCAGGGAGGCTGAAGCTTTCTTT. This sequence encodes CASSMRREAEAFF.

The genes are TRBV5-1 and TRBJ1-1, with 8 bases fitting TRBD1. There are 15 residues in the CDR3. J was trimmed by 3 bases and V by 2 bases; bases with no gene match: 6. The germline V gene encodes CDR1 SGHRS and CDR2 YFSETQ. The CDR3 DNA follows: TGCGCCAGCAGCTTTGCCAGGGGGCAGGACACTGAAGCTTTCTTT. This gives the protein CASSFARGQDTEAFF.

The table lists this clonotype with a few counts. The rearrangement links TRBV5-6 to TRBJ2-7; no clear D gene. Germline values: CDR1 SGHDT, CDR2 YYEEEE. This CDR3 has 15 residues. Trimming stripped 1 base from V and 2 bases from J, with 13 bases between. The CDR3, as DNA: TGTGCCAGCAGCTTGTGGGGTTGGGCAACCTACGAGCAGTACTTC. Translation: CASSLWGWATYEQYF.

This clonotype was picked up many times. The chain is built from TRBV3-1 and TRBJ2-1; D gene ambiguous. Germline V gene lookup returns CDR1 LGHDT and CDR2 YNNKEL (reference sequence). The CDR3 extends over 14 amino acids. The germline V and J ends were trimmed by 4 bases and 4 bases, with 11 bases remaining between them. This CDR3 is CASSRGRSYNEQFF. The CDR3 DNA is TGTGCCAGCAGCCGCGGCAGGTCGTACAATGAGCAGTTCTTC.

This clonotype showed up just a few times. The CDR3 bases are TGCAGTGCTCAACTAGCGGGGGGGCGGTTCGGCACAGATACGCAGTATTTT. Translation: CSAQLAGGRFGTDTQYF. The rearrangement uses TRBV20-1 and TRBJ2-3; 13 bases are a match to TRBD2. With 5 bases clipped from V and 1 base from J, the junction kept 9 bases outside the gene matches. Germline V CDR1 and CDR2: DFQATT, SNEGSKA (reference sequence). This CDR3 spans 17 amino acids.